The entry that follows covers one T cell receptor (beta chain) sequence. Its antigen is unidentified. This sample was included in a study of shared clonotypes between healthy human individuals. Naivety among CD8 cells was defined by CD45RO negativity and positive CCR7 selection, thereby excluding terminally differentiated effector memory CD45RA+ cells. Findings and limits, study-wide: Naive CD4 clonotypes were shared across several donors at roughly 5.3%.

Measured with immunoSEQ multiplex PCR; TCRdb has only the in-frame clones, and not every one. The sample records around 2,000,000 clones, about 94% being singletons. Germline V gene data show CDR1 as MNHNS and CDR2 as SASEGT. With 3 bases clipped from V and 4 bases from J, the junction kept 10 bases outside the gene matches. The CDR3 runs 17 residues. V is TRBV6-1 and J is TRBJ1-5, with 9 nucleotides matching TRBD1. The specimen sequenced was naive CD8+ T cells sorted from blood. The sequence came from a man between 18 and 35 years old in good health. The chain's CDR3 is CASSEDPGQGFNQPQHF. DNA of the CDR3: TGTGCCAGCAGTGAGGACCCTGGACAGGGGTTTAATCAGCCCCAGCATTTT.